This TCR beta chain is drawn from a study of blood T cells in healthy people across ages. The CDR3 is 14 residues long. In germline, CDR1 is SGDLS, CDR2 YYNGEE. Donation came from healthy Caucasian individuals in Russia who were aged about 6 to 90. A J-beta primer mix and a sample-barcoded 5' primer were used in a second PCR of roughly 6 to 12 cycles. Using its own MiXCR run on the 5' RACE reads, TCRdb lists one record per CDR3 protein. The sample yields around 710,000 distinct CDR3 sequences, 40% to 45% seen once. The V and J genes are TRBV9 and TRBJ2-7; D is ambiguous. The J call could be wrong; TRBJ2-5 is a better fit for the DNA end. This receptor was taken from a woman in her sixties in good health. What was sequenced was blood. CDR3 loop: CASSPRPSSETQYF. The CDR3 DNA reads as TGTGCCAGCAGCCCTCGCCCCTCGAGCGAGACCCAGTACTTC.